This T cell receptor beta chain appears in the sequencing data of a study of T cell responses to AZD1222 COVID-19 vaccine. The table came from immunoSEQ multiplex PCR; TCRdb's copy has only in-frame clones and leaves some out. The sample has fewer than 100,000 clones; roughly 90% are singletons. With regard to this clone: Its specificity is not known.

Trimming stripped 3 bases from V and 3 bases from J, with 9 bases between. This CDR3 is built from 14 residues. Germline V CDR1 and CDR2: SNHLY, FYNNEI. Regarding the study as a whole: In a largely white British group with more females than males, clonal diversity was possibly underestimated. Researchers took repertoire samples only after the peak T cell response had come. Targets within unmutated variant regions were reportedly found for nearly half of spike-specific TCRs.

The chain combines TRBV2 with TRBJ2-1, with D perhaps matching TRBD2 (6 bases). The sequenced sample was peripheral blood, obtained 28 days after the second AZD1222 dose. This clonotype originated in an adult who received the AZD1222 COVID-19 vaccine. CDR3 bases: TGTGCCAGCAGTGACGGGGGTAGCTACAATGAGCAGTTCTTC. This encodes CASSDGGSYNEQFF. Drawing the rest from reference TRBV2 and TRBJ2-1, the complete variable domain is EPEVTQTPSHQVTQMGQEVILRCVPISNHLYFYWYRQILGQKVEFLVSFYNNEISEKSEIFDDQFSVERPDGSNFTLKIRSTKLEDSAMYFCASSDGGSYNEQFFGPGTRLTVL.